This T cell receptor (beta chain) was found in a study of regulatory T cells in long-lasting Graves disease. Notes on the study in general: Lower TCR diversity was seen in persistent Graves' patients than in newly diagnosed ones.

Arm-PCR of CDR3 regions and iRepertoire HTBI primers were used to build TCR beta libraries. TCRdb passed the multiplex PCR reads through MiXCR, listing each CDR3 protein once. The sample contains approximately 400,000 distinct CDR3 sequences, approximately 12% of which appear only once. Remarks on this clonotype: Its specificity is unknown.

This sample's time point: newly diagnosed GD, antithyroid drugs for less than 3 months. From RNA extracted from PBMCs, the TCR library was made. CDR1 is SGHRS, CDR2 YFSETQ, per germline. V lost 4 bases and J 6 bases, leaving 8 bases between the germline ends. CDR3 length: 12 residues. The same sample was also used in a study of T cells in Graves' hyperthyroidism and ophthalmopathy. That investigation notes: TCR CDR3 regions were first amplified by RT-PCR with HTBI primers.

The chain links TRBV5-1 to TRBJ2-1, with D unclear. The TCR comes from a woman aged 18-29 years with Graves disease. The sample was peripheral blood mononuclear cells (PBMCs), taken at new diagnosis, from a patient treated with antithyroid drugs. CDR3: CASSQPGNEQFF. CDR3 nucleotides: TGCGCCAGCAGCCAGCCGGGCAATGAGCAGTTCTTC.